The clone carrying this T cell receptor beta chain was observed once. Other DNA sequences in this specimen translate into the identical CDR3. With 0 bases removed from V and 11 bases from J, the gap between germline ends came to 16 bases. The CDR3 extends over 14 amino acids. CDR1 SGHNT and CDR2 YENEEA come from the germline V gene. These data originate in a study of blood T cell repertoires in COVID-19. For the study at large: COVID-19 samples, acute and convalescent, were from the United States, Italy and Spain. Sample material is recorded as cDNA or gDNA derived from T cells, B-cell-depleted T cells, or PBMCs.

In the authors' methods: It was from reference gene primer amplification that nucleated cell counts were estimated. Repertoires were generated with immunoSEQ multiplex PCR, while TCRdb's copy carries only in-frame clones and drops some. V and J calls and clone size are as listed in that table; D and trimming were resolved from the DNA. The data hold about 230,000 clones, with 65% to 90% observed a single time. The chain joins TRBV11-3 to TRBJ1-1, with D possibly matching TRBD1 (5 bases). The specimen was peripheral blood. This receptor was identified in a woman aged 40 to 50 who had recovered from COVID-19. The chain's CDR3 is CASSLDPGPKGAFF. The CDR3 DNA reads as TGTGCCAGCAGCTTAGACCCAGGGCCAAAAGGGGCTTTCTTT.